Presented here are 2 T cell receptor beta chains from one specimen sequenced in a study of Graves' ophthalmopathy and Graves' hyperthyroidism. Amplified TCR beta CDR3 regions were obtained using RNA transcripts as template. The workflow started with a first-round RT-PCR run with HTBI primers and then moved on to a second-round multiplex PCR. In TCRdb, the multiplex PCR reads were re-called with MiXCR into one record per CDR3 protein. The sample includes approximately 210,000 distinct CDR3 sequences, 25% to 30% seen only once; the top ten take approximately 9.1%. Input material: peripheral blood. The receptors shown here come from a man aged 45 to 65 with Graves' ophthalmopathy.

In its sample, this clonotype was seen many times. V gene TRBV7-2 combines with J gene TRBJ2-4; TRBD2 matches at 10 bases. The junction had 5 bases not matched to a gene; V was cut back by 1 base and J by 2 bases. Germline CDR1 and CDR2: SGHTA and FQGNSA. There are 17 residues in the CDR3. The CDR3 sequence is CASSLEAAGGPKNIQYF. For the CDR3, the DNA is TGTGCCAGCAGCTTAGAGGCAGCGGGAGGGCCCAAAAACATTCAGTACTTC. The full variable domain, completed using reference TRBV7-2 and TRBJ2-4, is GAGVSQSPSNKVTEKGKDVELRCDPISGHTALYWYRQSLGQGLEFLIYFQGNSAPDKSGLPSDRFSAERTGGSVSTLTIQRTQQEDSAVYLCASSLEAAGGPKNIQYFGAGTRLSVL.

This clonotype has ten or more counts. This chain uses TRBV19 with TRBJ1-1; the D is unclear. The CDR3 has 11 residues. Trimming pared 6 bases from V and 4 bases from J, leaving 6 bases between. The V gene's germline CDR1 is LNHDA and CDR2 SQIVND (reference sequence). CDR3 protein: CASRVGTEAFF. The CDR3, as DNA: TGTGCCAGTAGGGTCGGCACTGAAGCTTTCTTT.